This T cell receptor beta chain stems from a study of technical replicates of blood from several donors. A single count supports this clone. TCRdb keeps only in-frame clones here, not all; method: immunoSEQ multiplex PCR. The repertoire has over 70,000 clones, over 85% of them found once; the top ten carry roughly 0.37%. The V gene's germline CDR1 is MNHNY and CDR2 SVGAGI (reference sequence). With 4 bases removed from V and 5 bases from J, the gap between germline ends came to 9 bases. This CDR3 has 12 residues. Sequenced: T cells isolated from PBMCs. The sequence derives from a human donor in good health. This sequence joins TRBV6-6 and TRBJ2-7; perhaps TRBD1 as D (6 bases). CDR3 bases: TGTGCCAGCAGTTCCAGGGGACACGAGCAGTACTTC. It translates to CASSSRGHEQYF.